This T cell receptor (beta chain) stems from a study of T cell responses to AZD1222 COVID-19 vaccine. With regard to this clone: No antigen is known for it.

The V gene's germline CDR1 is SGHVS and CDR2 FNYEAQ. The CDR3 is 16 residues long. Trimming took 4 bases from V and 2 from J; bases not matched to a gene: 10. Libraries were prepared by immunoSEQ multiplex PCR; TCRdb keeps only in-frame clonotypes and omits some of them. This table has 120,000 or so clones, about 95% appearing once. Study results and limitations: Repertoires were collected only later (after the peak T cell response had occurred). The CD4 TCRs associated with vaccination extended across spike and predominated at 160-218 and 743-854.

This chain links TRBV7-6 with TRBJ1-1, with TRBD1 matching 7 bases. This sample comprised peripheral blood, obtained 28 days after the second AZD1222 dose. The TCR sequence derives from an adult who received the AZD1222 COVID-19 vaccine. The CDR3 DNA follows: TGTGCCAGCAGCTCCGGAGCAGGGGGATATAACACTGAAGCTTTCTTT. Translation gives CASSSGAGGYNTEAFF. Based on the CDR3 plus reference TRBV7-6 and TRBJ1-1, the full variable domain is GAGVSQSPRYKVTKRGQDVALRCDPISGHVSLYWYRQALGQGPEFLTYFNYEAQQDKSGLPNDRFSAERPEGSISTLTIQRTEQRDSAMYRCASSSGAGGYNTEAFFGQGTRLTVV.